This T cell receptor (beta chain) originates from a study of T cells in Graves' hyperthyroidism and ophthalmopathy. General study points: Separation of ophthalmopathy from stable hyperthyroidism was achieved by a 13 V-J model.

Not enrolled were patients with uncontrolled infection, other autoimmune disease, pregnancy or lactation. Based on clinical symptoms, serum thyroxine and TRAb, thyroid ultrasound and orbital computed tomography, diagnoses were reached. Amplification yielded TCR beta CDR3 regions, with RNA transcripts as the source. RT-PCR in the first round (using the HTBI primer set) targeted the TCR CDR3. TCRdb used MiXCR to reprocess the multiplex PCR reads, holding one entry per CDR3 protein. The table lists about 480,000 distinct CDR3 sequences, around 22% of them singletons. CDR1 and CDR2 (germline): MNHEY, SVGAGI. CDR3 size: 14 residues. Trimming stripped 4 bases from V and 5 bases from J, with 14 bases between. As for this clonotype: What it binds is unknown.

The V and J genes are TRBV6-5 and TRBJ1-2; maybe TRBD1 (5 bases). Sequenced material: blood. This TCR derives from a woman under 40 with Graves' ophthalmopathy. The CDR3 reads CASSLGRATYGYTF. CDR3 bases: TGTGCCAGCAGTTTAGGCAGGGCGACGTATGGCTACACCTTC.